The clone carrying this T cell receptor beta chain was found a few times. These data come from a study of CD8+CD57+ T cells in acquired aplastic anemia. TCR beta VDJ and CDR3 profiling used genomic DNA as template. TCRdb redid the calling of the reads with MiXCR, one entry per CDR3 protein. Of 100,000 to 150,000 distinct CDR3 sequences in the sample, approximately 41% were seen once. Before being chosen for sequencing, patients had shown CD8+CD57+ cell expansion by flow cytometry. CDR3 length: 12 residues. Looked up from germline, CDR1 is MDHEN and CDR2 is SYDVKM. V shed 4 bases, J shed 6 bases, and the junction held 3 bases outside the gene matches.

The specimen sequenced was sorted CD4+, CD8+, or CD8+CD57+ T cells (not recorded which) from PBMCs. The origin of this receptor is a human donor with aplastic anemia. The genes are TRBV28 and TRBJ2-7, with TRBD2 matching over 7 bases. The CDR3, as DNA: TGTGCCAGCAGTTGGGGGAGGGGCGAGCAGTACTTC. Amino acid sequence: CASSWGRGEQYF. Using reference TRBV28 and TRBJ2-7 for the parts outside the CDR3, the full variable domain is DVKVTQSSRYLVKRTGEKVFLECVQDMDHENMFWYRQDPGLGLRLIYFSYDVKMKEKGDIPEGYSVSREKKERFSLILESASTNQTSMYLCASSWGRGEQYFGPGTRLTVT.